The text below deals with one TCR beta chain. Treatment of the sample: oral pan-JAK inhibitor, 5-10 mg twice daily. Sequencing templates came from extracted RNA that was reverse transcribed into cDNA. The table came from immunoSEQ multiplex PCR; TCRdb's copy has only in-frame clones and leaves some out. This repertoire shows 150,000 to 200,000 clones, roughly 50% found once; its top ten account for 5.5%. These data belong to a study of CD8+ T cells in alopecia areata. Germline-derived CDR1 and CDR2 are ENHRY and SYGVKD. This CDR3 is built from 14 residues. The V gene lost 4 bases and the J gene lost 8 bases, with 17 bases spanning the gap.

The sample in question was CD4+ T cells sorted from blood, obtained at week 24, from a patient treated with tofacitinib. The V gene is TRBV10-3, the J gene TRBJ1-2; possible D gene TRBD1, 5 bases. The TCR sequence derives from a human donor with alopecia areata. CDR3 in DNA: TGTGCCATCAGTGCCCTTGAGGAGCGGGGCGGCTACACCTTC. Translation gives CAISALEERGGYTF.